This T cell receptor (beta chain) was obtained from a study of blood T cell repertoires in COVID-19. Study details: Some COVID-19 samples were acute and others convalescent; all came from the United States, Italy and Spain. Sample material is recorded as cDNA or gDNA derived from T cells, B-cell-depleted T cells, or PBMCs.

In the authors' methods: Researchers report that nucleated cell counts were estimated from reference gene primer amplification. Method: immunoSEQ multiplex PCR; TCRdb's copy keeps in-frame clones and lacks some. V and J calls and clone size are given by that table; D and trimming were obtained from the DNA. Among under 200,000 clones listed, roughly 84% were seen once. Unmatched junction bases numbered 4, after V lost 4 bases and J lost 6 bases. The germline V gene has CDR1 SGHTS and CDR2 YDEGEE. This CDR3 has 13 residues. In assigning cohorts, the study relied on participant-reported clinical history.

This clonotype originated in a woman in her sixties who had recovered from COVID-19. Specimen: PBMCs or T cells enriched from blood (not recorded which). The V gene is TRBV5-8, the J gene TRBJ1-2; 9 bases fit TRBD1. The CDR3 spells CASSPTGGDGYTF. The CDR3 DNA follows: TGTGCCAGCAGCCCGACAGGGGGTGATGGCTACACCTTC. Combining the CDR3 with reference TRBV5-8 and TRBJ1-2 gives the whole variable domain EAGVTQSPTHLIKTRGQQATLRCSPISGHTSVYWYQQALGLGLQFLLWYDEGEERNRGNFPPRFSGRQFPNYSSELNVNALELEDSALYLCASSPTGGDGYTFGSGTRLTVV.